This TCR beta chain was found in a study of T cells in Graves' hyperthyroidism and ophthalmopathy. This clonotype was seen more than once but under ten times. Trimming removed 3 bases from V and 0 bases from J, with 12 bases in between. The germline CDR1 and CDR2 sequences are LGHNA and YNFKEQ. The CDR3 runs to 15 residues. Amplified regions were TCR beta CDR3 sequences from RNA transcripts. During a first-round RT-PCR of the TCR CDR3, the HTBI primer set was used. TCRdb ran MiXCR on the multiplex PCR reads and lists one entry per CDR3 protein. The sample lists about 400,000 distinct CDR3 sequences; around 13% were seen once.

The sequence was collected from a young woman with Graves' hyperthyroidism. V gene TRBV4-2 combines with J gene TRBJ2-7, with D perhaps matching TRBD1 (6 bases). Sequenced material: blood. CDR3 sequence reads: CASSHQTGSSYEQYF. The CDR3 coding sequence is TGTGCCAGCAGCCATCAAACAGGGAGCTCCTACGAGCAGTACTTC.